Below, 27 T cell receptor beta chains from the same sample are listed, as sequenced in a study of response to subunit inactivated influenza vaccine. TCRdb used MiXCR to reprocess the RT-PCR reads, holding one entry per CDR3 protein. The table lists about 500,000 distinct CDR3 sequences, more than 7% of them singletons. This specimen consisted of PBMCs from blood, obtained roughly 24 months after vaccination. The receptors here all came from a man aged 50-75 years who received an inactivated influenza vaccine.

This chain connects TRBV12-3 or TRBV12-4 to TRBJ2-7, with 11 bases identical to TRBD2. This CDR3 is 14 amino acids long. Trimming at V came to 6 bases and at J to 3 bases, leaving 4 bases not matched to a gene. CDR3 nucleotides: TGTGCCAGCAGCCAGACTAGCGGGGTCTACGAGCAGTACTTC. Translated, it gives CASSQTSGVYEQYF.

This clonotype was seen a handful of times. This chain uses TRBV29-1 with TRBJ2-1; D gene uncertain. The CDR3 sequence is 15 residues long. V was clipped by 6 bases and J by 7 bases, with 22 bases between them. The germline V gene has CDR1 SQVTM and CDR2 ANQGSEA. CDR3 DNA: TGCAGCGTGCTGAGACGGTCTAATAGAAGAAATGAGCAGTTCTTC. Its protein is CSVLRRSNRRNEQFF.

This clonotype has at least ten counts. The genes are TRBV7-9 and TRBJ2-1; D unclear. This CDR3 has 15 residues. The V end was cut by 2 bases, the J end by 8 bases, with 16 bases between. The germline V gene encodes CDR1 SEHNR and CDR2 FQNEAQ (reference sequence). The CDR3 region has the DNA TGTGCCAGCAGCTTAAGAAGACCGTTTGCGGATGAGCAGTTCTTC. Its translation is CASSLRRPFADEQFF.

The table lists this clonotype with a few counts. The rearrangement links TRBV24-1 to TRBJ2-3; D unclear. The CDR3 length is 16 residues. Per germline, CDR1 KGHDR and CDR2 SFDVKD. Between the trimmed V and J ends, which lost 3 bases and 3 bases, there was a span of 15 bases. The CDR3 is CATSDPRAISTDTQYF. CDR3 bases: TGTGCCACCAGTGATCCTAGGGCCATTTCTACAGATACGCAGTATTTT.

V and J are TRBV5-1 and TRBJ1-4; 9 nucleotides line up with TRBD1. This CDR3 contains 14 residues. Germline CDR1 and CDR2: SGHRS and YFSETQ. The junction had 6 bases not matched to a gene; V was cut back by 4 bases and J by 8 bases. The CDR3 nucleotides are TGCGCCAGCAGCCAAGGGACAGGGAACGAAAAACTGTTTTTT. The encoded protein is CASSQGTGNEKLFF.

V is TRBV20-1 and J is TRBJ2-3; D unresolved. V lost 0 bases and J 5 bases, leaving 9 bases between the germline ends. Germline V gene sequence: CDR1 DFQATT, CDR2 SNEGSKA (reference sequence). The length of the CDR3 is 13 residues. This chain's CDR3 is CSARDQQRDTQYF. In nucleotides, the CDR3 is TGCAGTGCTAGAGACCAGCAGCGAGATACGCAGTATTTT.

V usage is TRBV14 and J usage is TRBJ2-6; D could derive from TRBD1 or TRBD2 (5 bases each). The CDR3 is 23 amino acids. Germline CDR1 SGHDN, CDR2 FVKESK. V was shortened by 0 bases and J by 4 bases, with 31 bases between the two germline ends. Here the CDR3 reads CASSQDLSLTGLFVGVGANVLTF. CDR3 coding DNA: TGTGCCAGCAGCCAAGACCTCAGCCTCACGGGGTTATTTGTGGGGGTCGGGGCCAACGTCCTGACTTTC.

This clonotype has only a few counts. The chain uses TRBV5-4 and TRBJ2-1; D is possibly TRBD1 or TRBD2 (7 bases each). Trimming cost V 3 bases and J 0 bases, with 25 bases left between them. The germline gives CDR1 SGHNT, CDR2 YYREEE (reference sequence). The length of the CDR3 is 20 residues. The CDR3 DNA follows: TGTGCCAGCAGCTACCGGGAGGACAGGATTCCCTTTCTCTCCTACAATGAGCAGTTCTTC. Amino acid sequence: CASSYREDRIPFLSYNEQFF.

The V gene is TRBV5-5, the J gene TRBJ2-7; perhaps TRBD2 as D (6 bases). The CDR3 covers 15 residues. Trimming took 1 base from V and 6 from J, leaving 17 bases between them. Germline V gives CDR1 SGHKS, CDR2 YYEKEE (reference sequence). In DNA, the CDR3 is TGTGCCAGCAGCTTGAAGGTCGGGAGTCGGGTCGAGCAGTACTTC. It encodes CASSLKVGSRVEQYF.

The table lists this clonotype with many counts. This sequence joins TRBV6-5 and TRBJ2-1; D possibly corresponds to TRBD1 (5 bases). The CDR3 runs 12 residues. Germline loops: CDR1 MNHEY, CDR2 SVGAGI. Trimming shortened V by 6 bases and J by 8 bases, and 11 bases separated the two germline ends. The chain's CDR3 is CASSRQGDEQFF. The CDR3 DNA sequence: TGTGCCAGCAGCCGTCAAGGGGATGAGCAGTTCTTC.

This clonotype was seen at least ten times. This chain uses TRBV7-2 with TRBJ1-4; D is ambiguous. V was shortened by 3 bases and J by 5 bases, with 7 bases between the two germline ends. Germline CDR1 SGHTA, CDR2 FQGNSA. The CDR3 covers 13 residues. Here the CDR3 reads CASSFFGNEKLFF. The CDR3 coding sequence is TGTGCCAGCAGCTTCTTCGGAAATGAAAAACTGTTTTTT.

This clonotype has a single count. The chain recombines TRBV6-1 with TRBJ1-1; TRBD1 is a possible D gene (6 bases). CDR1 and CDR2 from the germline V gene are MNHNS and SASEGT. Trimming shortened V by 6 bases and J by 3 bases, and 14 bases separated the two germline ends. The CDR3 sequence is 14 residues long. CDR3 loop: CASSVQDRYTEAFF. The CDR3 nucleotides read TGTGCCAGCAGCGTACAGGACAGATACACTGAAGCTTTCTTT.

This clonotype was seen at least ten times. The chain has TRBV5-1 and TRBJ2-7; 10 bases fit TRBD1. The germline V gene encodes CDR1 SGHRS and CDR2 YFSETQ. J gave up 6 bases and V 5 bases, and 11 bases lay outside the gene matches. The CDR3 has 15 residues. The CDR3 sequence: CASSQRTGGFGEQYF. CDR3 coding DNA: TGCGCCAGCAGTCAGCGGACAGGGGGATTCGGCGAGCAGTACTTC.

Remarks on this clonotype: No conserved phenylalanine or tryptophan is present at the end of the CDR3, so a read error is the likely explanation. No DNA is shown, since the ends of the CDR3 on it are uncertain; the CDR3 is the one TCRdb lists. This chain connects TRBV4-1 to TRBJ2-1; no check of the table's D call, TRBD2, against the DNA was made. With termini counted, the CDR3 has 15 amino acids. Germline V gene sequence: CDR1 MGHRA, CDR2 YSYEKL. The CDR3 reads CASSHPEGASGPPLL.

This clonotype was seen a handful of times. The chain has TRBV11-1 and TRBJ2-7; the D is unclear. CDR3 length: 14 residues. The V end was cut by 4 bases, the J end by 6 bases, with 16 bases between. CDR1 and CDR2 from the germline V gene are SGHAT and FQDESV (reference sequence). For the CDR3, the DNA is TGTGCCAGCAGCTCAACGATGACCCTTTTCGAGCAGTACTTC. Protein sequence: CASSSTMTLFEQYF.

In this sample, this clonotype turned up a few times. The chain has TRBV7-2 and TRBJ2-3; weak D call: TRBD2 (7 bases). CDR3 length: 16 amino acids. The ends were cut back, 1 base at V and 3 bases at J, with 14 bases in the middle. Germline CDR1 SGHTA, CDR2 FQGNSA. CDR3 residues: CASSLGGGRGTDTQYF. CDR3 DNA sequence: TGTGCCAGCAGCTTAGGCGGGGGCCGTGGAACAGATACGCAGTATTTT.

Only a few counts were recorded for this clonotype. V is TRBV3-1 and J is TRBJ1-3; D gene ambiguous. The CDR3 spans 16 residues. Deletions cut 4 bases from V and 1 base from J, with 14 bases between. The germline V gene encodes CDR1 LGHDT and CDR2 YNNKEL (reference sequence). The CDR3 region is CASSRALRTSGNTIYF. CDR3 DNA: TGTGCCAGCAGCCGGGCCCTAAGGACGTCTGGAAACACCATATATTTT.

This clonotype was seen a few times. Germline is not matched at one junction end, which may reflect a read error. The V and J genes are TRBV7-2 and TRBJ2-1; D uncertain. CDR3 length equals 13 residues. CDR1 is SGHTA and CDR2 is FQGNSA in the germline V gene. The CDR3 DNA follows: TGTGCCAGCAGCTTAGAAAAGGAGACAAGAAGCCTCTTC. Translating it yields CASSLEKETRSLF.

This clonotype appeared a few times. The chain is built from TRBV4-1 and TRBJ1-6, with TRBD1 identical over 7 bases. V gave up 1 base and J gave up 10 bases; unmatched junction bases: 16. Looked up from germline, CDR1 is MGHRA and CDR2 is YSYEKL. This CDR3 region has 18 residues. The CDR3 region has the DNA TGCGCCAGCAGCCAAGGAGGGTACGGAGCAGGGGGAGGCTCACCCCTCCACTTT. It translates to CASSQGGYGAGGGSPLHF.

This chain uses TRBV11-1 with TRBJ2-6, with no clear D. There are 15 residues in the CDR3. Trimming left V 3 bases short and J 0 bases short, with 6 bases between. Germline V gives CDR1 SGHAT, CDR2 FQDESV (reference sequence). DNA of the CDR3: TGTGCCAGCAGCTTTACGGACTCTGGGGCCAACGTCCTGACTTTC. This encodes CASSFTDSGANVLTF.

As for this clonotype: A much more abundant neighbour one base away suggests this may be a read error. The CDR3 DNA sequence: TGTGCCAGCAGCTTGTGGGCGGGAGACGACTACAATGAGCAGTTCTTC. It specifies CASSLWAGDDYNEQFF. V is TRBV5-6 and J is TRBJ2-1; TRBD2 agrees at 7 bases. The CDR3 sequence is 16 residues long. Losses at the gene ends were 1 base for V and 3 bases for J; bases not matched to a gene: 7. Germline-derived CDR1 and CDR2 are SGHDT and YYEEEE.

The rearrangement links TRBV5-1 to TRBJ1-1; D is unresolved. CDR3 length equals 14 residues. The germline V and J ends were trimmed by 3 bases and 4 bases, with 13 bases remaining between them. Germline V gene data show CDR1 as SGHRS and CDR2 as YFSETQ. Written as DNA, the CDR3 is TGCGCCAGCAGCTCCCAGTCGGAACGCACTGAAGCTTTCTTT. Translated: CASSSQSERTEAFF.

V usage is TRBV6-5 and J usage is TRBJ2-5; 8 bases line up with TRBD2. Germline CDR1 is MNHEY and CDR2 is SVGAGI. V shed 4 bases, J shed 7 bases, and the junction held 8 bases outside the gene matches. The CDR3 runs to 14 residues. Written as DNA, the CDR3 is TGTGCCAGCAGTTGGGGGGCGGGACTAGTGACCCAGTACTTC. Protein sequence: CASSWGAGLVTQYF.

The CDR3 loop reads CASSVAHGGETQYF. The CDR3 coding sequence is TGTGCCAGCAGTGTTGCCCACGGGGGGGAGACCCAGTACTTC. This chain joins TRBV2 and TRBJ2-5, with 7 bases aligning to TRBD2. The CDR3 length is 14 residues. Germline V gene lookup returns CDR1 SNHLY and CDR2 FYNNEI. The trim removed 4 bases at V and 5 bases at J, leaving 7 bases unmatched. The full variable domain, with the rest looked up from reference TRBV2 and TRBJ2-5, is EPEVTQTPSHQVTQMGQEVILRCVPISNHLYFYWYRQILGQKVEFLVSFYNNEISEKSEIFDDQFSVERPDGSNFTLKIRSTKLEDSAMYFCASSVAHGGETQYFGPGTRLLVL.

About this clonotype itself: The junction departs from germline at one end; a sequencing error may be responsible. This chain uses TRBV5-1 with TRBJ1-4; maybe TRBD1 (5 bases). Looked up from germline, CDR1 is SGHRS and CDR2 is YFSETQ. This CDR3 comprises 15 residues. CDR3 DNA: TGCGCCAGCAGCTTGAGCGGTGGGACTAATGAAAATCTGTTTTTT. Translation: CASSLSGGTNENLFF.

Ten or more counts support this clonotype. The V call is TRBV7-2, the J call TRBJ1-3; 7 nucleotides match TRBD1. Looked up from germline, CDR1 is SGHTA and CDR2 is FQGNSA. CDR3 length equals 17 residues. V shed 4 bases and J 0 bases; nucleotides not matched to a gene: 9. The CDR3 nucleotides are TGTGCCAGCAGCTCCTTTCCGGGACAGAGCTCTGGAAACACCATATATTTT. This translates into CASSSFPGQSSGNTIYF.

Note on this clonotype: The junction differs from germline at one of its ends, possibly a read error. CDR3 region: CASSEGWTGNNNEQYF. The CDR3, as DNA: TGTGCCAGCAGCGAAGGTTGGACAGGGAACAACAACGAGCAGTACTTC. V gene TRBV2 combines with J gene TRBJ2-7; 8 nucleotides align to TRBD1. The length of the CDR3 is 16 residues. Germline CDR1 reads SNHLY; CDR2 reads FYNNEI.